These 6 T cell receptor beta chains came from one sample sequenced in a study of T-cell reconstitution after alpha-beta-depleted transplantation in children. Unique molecular identifiers were used to barcode this TCRbeta library. From the PCR reads, TCRdb called clonotypes with MiXCR, one entry per CDR3 protein. The sample gives over 150,000 distinct CDR3 sequences, 11% of which show up once; roughly 13% is in the top ten. The input for sequencing was PBMCs, taken before TCRalphabeta/CD19-depleted stem cell transplant. These TCRs come from a boy between 2 and 10 years old with acute myeloid leukemia, due to receive a stem cell transplant.

In its sample, this clonotype was seen many times. This chain links TRBV28 with TRBJ2-5; D possibly corresponds to TRBD2 (6 bases). The V gene lost 4 bases and the J gene lost 5 bases, with 11 bases spanning the gap. The CDR3 extends over 13 amino acids. Germline V CDR1 and CDR2: MDHEN, SYDVKM. In DNA form, the CDR3 reads TGTGCCAGCAGTTCTCTGCGGGGCGAGACCCAGTACTTC. Translation gives CASSSLRGETQYF.

This clonotype was detected ten times or more. The chain recombines TRBV7-9 with TRBJ1-5; D may be TRBD1 (6 bases). Trimming pared 1 base from V and 4 bases from J, leaving 11 bases between. This CDR3 spans 15 amino acids. CDR1 and CDR2 from the germline V gene are SEHNR and FQNEAQ (reference sequence). CDR3 bases: TGTGCCAGCAGCTTAGATACAGGGCTTAATCAGCCCCAGCATTTT. It translates to CASSLDTGLNQPQHF.

This clonotype was seen ten or more times. The V call is TRBV29-1, the J call TRBJ2-7; no definite D call. Germline V gene sequence: CDR1 SQVTM, CDR2 ANQGSEA. Trimming took 3 bases from V and 1 from J, leaving 7 bases between them. The CDR3 sequence is 12 residues long. The CDR3 sequence: CSVEGLSYEQYF. CDR3 in DNA: TGCAGCGTTGAGGGTCTATCCTACGAGCAGTACTTC.

The table lists this clonotype with many counts. This chain joins TRBV6-5 and TRBJ2-2; no clear D gene. The CDR3 runs to 13 residues. V was trimmed by 5 bases and J by 2 bases, leaving 6 bases between them. Germline V CDR1 and CDR2: MNHEY, SVGAGI. CDR3 DNA sequence: TGTGCCAGCAGTACTCTAAACACCGGGGAGCTGTTTTTT. Translated: CASSTLNTGELFF.

This clonotype was counted many times. This chain uses TRBV7-9 with TRBJ2-1; unclear D gene. V was trimmed by 6 bases and J by 0 bases, leaving 9 bases between them. The CDR3 length is 14 residues. Germline V gives CDR1 SEHNR, CDR2 FQNEAQ (reference sequence). The CDR3 DNA is TGTGCCAGCAGTTACCGAAGCTCCTACAATGAGCAGTTCTTC. Its translation: CASSYRSSYNEQFF.

This clonotype was recorded at least ten times. The chain carries TRBV5-4 and TRBJ1-1; 8 nucleotides line up with TRBD1. The V and J ends lost 3 bases and 6 bases, in that order; junction bases with no gene match: 7. Germline V CDR1 and CDR2: SGHNT, YYREEE (reference sequence). This CDR3 has 14 residues. CDR3 sequence reads: CASSSPAQGAEAFF. For the CDR3, the DNA is TGTGCCAGCAGCTCGCCGGCACAGGGGGCTGAAGCTTTCTTT.